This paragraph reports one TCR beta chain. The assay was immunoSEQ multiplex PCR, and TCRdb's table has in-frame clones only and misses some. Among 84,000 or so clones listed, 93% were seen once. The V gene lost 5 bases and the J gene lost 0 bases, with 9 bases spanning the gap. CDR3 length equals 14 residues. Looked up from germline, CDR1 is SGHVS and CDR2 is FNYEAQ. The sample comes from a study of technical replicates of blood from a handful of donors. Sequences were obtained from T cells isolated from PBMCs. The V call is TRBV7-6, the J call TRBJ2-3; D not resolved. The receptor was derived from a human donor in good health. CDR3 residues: CASSPIESTDTQYF. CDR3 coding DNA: TGTGCCAGCAGCCCTATTGAAAGCACAGATACGCAGTATTTT.